A single sample gave rise to the 22 T cell receptor beta chains below, sequenced in a study of graft-versus-host responses after intestinal transplantation. Clones were read by immunoSEQ multiplex PCR, and TCRdb kept only the in-frame ones, dropping some. The data hold around 25,000 clones, with 40% observed a single time. The sample consisted of alloreactive CD4+ T cells from a mixed lymphocyte reaction culture, taken before intestinal transplant. The subset here: CFSE-low proliferating T cells sorted from roughly 6-day pre-transplant mixed lymphocyte reaction (GvH or HvG direction). All receptors derive from a human patient who received an intestinal transplant.

The chain uses TRBV6-5 and TRBJ1-4, with D uncertain. The V and J ends lost 7 bases and 7 bases respectively, with 16 bases between them. CDR3 size: 14 residues. CDR1 MNHEY and CDR2 SVGAGI come from the germline V gene. CDR3 bases: TGTGCCAGCACTCTTGGGGAGGGTGGTGAAAAACTGTTTTTT. This sequence encodes CASTLGEGGEKLFF.

This clone was counted a few times. CDR3 residues: CASSEAVTYETQYF. The DNA of the CDR3 is TGTGCCAGCAGTGAAGCGGTGACATATGAGACCCAGTACTTC. The rearrangement uses TRBV6-1 and TRBJ2-5, with no clear D. The CDR3 loop spans 14 amino acids. Trimming shortened V by 0 bases and J by 5 bases, and 10 bases separated the two germline ends. Per germline, CDR1 MNHNS and CDR2 SASEGT.

This clone was observed a single time. CDR3 sequence: CASSFLETQYF. CDR3 nucleotides: TGTGCCAGCAGCTTCTTGGAGACCCAGTACTTC. This chain uses TRBV11-3 with TRBJ2-5; D is undetermined. The ends were cut back, 3 bases at V and 5 bases at J, with 4 bases in the middle. There are 11 residues in the CDR3. Germline CDR1 is SGHNT and CDR2 is YENEEA.

The V gene is TRBV30, the J gene TRBJ1-4, with D possibly being TRBD1 (5 bases). The V gene's germline CDR1 is GTSNPN and CDR2 SVGIG (reference sequence). V shed 0 bases and J shed 7 bases, with 15 bases lying between them. This CDR3 has 15 residues. CDR3 amino acids: CAWSVRRDAGEKLFF. The CDR3 bases are TGTGCCTGGAGTGTTCGGCGGGACGCGGGTGAAAAACTGTTTTTT.

J is TRBJ1-3 and V is TRBV6-6; 7 bases agree with TRBD1. Germline V gene lookup returns CDR1 MNHNY and CDR2 SVGAGI (reference sequence). The CDR3 is 13 amino acids. V gave up 5 bases and J gave up 6 bases; unmatched junction bases: 4. In DNA, the CDR3 is TGTGCCAGCAGTCCCCAGGGGGTAAACACCATATATTTT. This gives the protein CASSPQGVNTIYF.

This clone was seen a few times. V gene TRBV19 combines with J gene TRBJ1-2; a possible D gene is TRBD1 (6 bases). Germline V gene lookup returns CDR1 LNHDA and CDR2 SQIVND (reference sequence). There are 12 residues in the CDR3. Trimming stripped 6 bases from V and 5 bases from J, with 10 bases between. CDR3 sequence reads: CASRTGAYGYTF. Written as DNA, the CDR3 is TGTGCCAGTAGGACAGGAGCGTATGGCTACACCTTC.

The V call is TRBV2, the J call TRBJ1-6; TRBD1 might be the D (5 bases). Germline lookup yields CDR1 SNHLY and CDR2 FYNNEI. Trimming took off 4 bases at V and 7 bases at J, with 8 bases between the two ends. This CDR3 has 13 amino acids. As DNA, the CDR3 is TGTGCCAGCAGTGCAAAGGGGAATTCACCCCTCCACTTT. Translation gives CASSAKGNSPLHF.

This chain joins TRBV6-6 and TRBJ1-6; TRBD1 aligns across 7 bases. The germline V gene encodes CDR1 MNHNY and CDR2 SVGAGI (reference sequence). This CDR3 spans 15 amino acids. J was trimmed by 13 bases and V by 2 bases; bases with no gene match: 11. This CDR3 is CASSYGGQAVPPLHF. The CDR3, as DNA: TGTGCCAGCAGTTACGGAGGACAGGCTGTCCCTCCCCTCCACTTT.

The chain combines TRBV5-8 with TRBJ2-1; D possibly corresponds to TRBD1 (5 bases). The CDR3 is 16 amino acids. Germline V gene lookup returns CDR1 SGHTS and CDR2 YDEGEE. The V end lost 0 bases, the J end lost 2 bases, and 12 bases lay between the germline ends. This chain's CDR3 is CASSLDVGPPYNEQFF. CDR3 sequence (DNA): TGTGCCAGCAGCTTGGATGTGGGGCCCCCCTACAATGAGCAGTTCTTC.

The chain has TRBV6-1 and TRBJ1-5, with D maybe TRBD1 (5 bases). CDR1 is MNHNS, CDR2 SASEGT, per germline. The CDR3 spans 13 residues. Trimming stripped 7 bases from V and 4 bases from J, with 11 bases between. The chain's CDR3 is CASTDRQNQPQHF. The CDR3 DNA is TGTGCCAGCACCGATCGACAGAATCAGCCCCAGCATTTT.

The CDR3: CASSGTQGRNTEAFF. Here the CDR3 DNA reads TGCGCCAGCAGCGGAACACAGGGGAGGAACACTGAAGCTTTCTTT. This chain joins TRBV5-1 and TRBJ1-1; 7 nucleotides line up with TRBD1. The ends lost 4 bases at V and 1 base at J; junction bases unmatched: 7. CDR1 is SGHRS and CDR2 is YFSETQ in the germline V gene. CDR3 length equals 15 residues.

The chain employs TRBV30 and TRBJ2-7; D call uncertain. The CDR3 runs to 12 residues. Trimming stripped 4 bases from V and 0 bases from J, with 7 bases between. From germline, CDR1 is GTSNPN and CDR2 SVGIG (reference sequence). CDR3 sequence reads: CAWNSLSYEQYF. In DNA form, the CDR3 reads TGTGCCTGGAACAGTCTCTCCTACGAGCAGTACTTC.

This CDR3 is CASSFAGQGAETQYF. The CDR3 region has the DNA TGCGCCAGCAGCTTCGCGGGACAGGGGGCGGAGACCCAGTACTTC. This rearrangement joins TRBV5-1 to TRBJ2-5, with 12 positions matching TRBD1. This CDR3 has 15 residues. Germline-derived CDR1 and CDR2 are SGHRS and YFSETQ. J lost 5 bases, V lost 2 bases, and 4 bases had no gene match.

The V call is TRBV7-2, the J call TRBJ2-1, with TRBD2 matching over 10 bases. Germline assignment: CDR1 SGHTA and CDR2 FQGNSA. The CDR3 runs 15 residues. The junction had 5 bases not matched to a gene; V was cut back by 5 bases and J by 4 bases. Here the CDR3 reads CASSQSGGGYNEQFF. Written as DNA, the CDR3 is TGTGCCAGCAGCCAAAGCGGGGGGGGGTACAATGAGCAGTTCTTC.

The rearrangement links TRBV30 to TRBJ2-3, with TRBD2 matching 8 bases. The ends lost 0 bases at V and 3 bases at J; junction bases unmatched: 8. From germline, CDR1 is GTSNPN and CDR2 SVGIG (reference sequence). The CDR3 contains 16 residues. The CDR3 protein is CAWSVLAGGWTDTQYF. CDR3 sequence (DNA): TGTGCCTGGAGTGTTCTCGCGGGGGGTTGGACAGATACGCAGTATTTT.

This clone appeared a few times. V and J are TRBV6-1 and TRBJ2-3, with a tentative D call TRBD1 (5 bases). This CDR3 contains 15 residues. V was pared by 3 bases and J by 2 bases, with 12 bases between. Germline CDR1 MNHNS, CDR2 SASEGT. This CDR3 is CASSDRGRTTDTQYF. The CDR3 DNA is TGTGCCAGCAGTGATAGGGGCAGAACCACAGATACGCAGTATTTT.

This clone was seen only a few times. The chain joins TRBV5-1 to TRBJ1-1; TRBD1 is a possible D gene (5 bases). The germline gives CDR1 SGHRS, CDR2 YFSETQ. The V gene lost 2 bases and the J gene lost 5 bases, with 19 bases spanning the gap. The CDR3 has 16 amino acids. The DNA of the CDR3 is TGCGCCAGCAGCTTTGTGCAGGGTGTTTTTGGTACTGAAGCTTTCTTT. Protein sequence: CASSFVQGVFGTEAFF.

The chain combines TRBV13 with TRBJ2-3, with a weak D call TRBD2 (5 bases). This CDR3 has 14 amino acids. V gave up 5 bases and J gave up 1 base, with 10 bases separating them. Germline V gene data show CDR1 as PRHDT and CDR2 as FYEKMQ (reference sequence). CDR3 nucleotides: TGTGCCAGCAGCACTAGTACTCGCACAGATACGCAGTATTTT. It specifies CASSTSTRTDTQYF.

The genes are TRBV2 and TRBJ1-1; maybe TRBD1 (5 bases). V gave up 4 bases and J gave up 7 bases, with 7 bases separating them. Germline V CDR1 and CDR2: SNHLY, FYNNEI. The CDR3 length is 11 residues. CDR3 loop: CASSAGIEAFF. CDR3 in DNA: TGTGCCAGCAGTGCAGGGATTGAAGCTTTCTTT.

This clone was counted between two and nine times. The genes are TRBV10-3 and TRBJ1-2; 11 nucleotides line up with TRBD1. CDR1 and CDR2 from the germline V gene are ENHRY and SYGVKD. This CDR3 region has 12 residues. Trimming at V came to 6 bases and at J to 9 bases, leaving 3 bases not matched to a gene. The DNA for the CDR3 is TGTGCCATCAGGGGGACAGGGGGAAGCTACACCTTC. This sequence encodes CAIRGTGGSYTF.

J is TRBJ1-1 and V is TRBV25-1; D is perhaps TRBD1 (5 bases). This CDR3 comprises 15 residues. The V gene's germline CDR1 is MGHDK and CDR2 SYGVNS. Between the trimmed V and J ends, which lost 2 bases and 0 bases, there was a span of 10 bases. The DNA of the CDR3 is TGTGCCAGCAGTGAAATAGGGGACTTGAACACTGAAGCTTTCTTT. Amino acids: CASSEIGDLNTEAFF.

The gene calls are TRBV15 and TRBJ2-3; 11 bases map to TRBD2. CDR1 is LNHNV, CDR2 YYDKDF, per germline (reference sequence). With V trimmed by 5 bases and J by 7 bases, 14 bases remained unmatched. The length of the CDR3 is 17 residues. The DNA for the CDR3 is TGTGCCACCAGCGGACCCCTCCTAGCGGGGGGCCCACATACGCAGTATTTT. Amino acid sequence: CATSGPLLAGGPHTQYF.